This TCR beta chain is drawn from a study of blood T cell repertoires in COVID-19. Background on the study: Samples taken during acute and convalescent COVID-19 were collected in the United States, Italy and Spain. PBMCs, B-cell-depleted T cells, or T cells provided the cDNA or gDNA that made up the material.

The germline CDR1 and CDR2 sequences are LGHDT and YNNKEL (reference sequence). V dropped 3 bases and J dropped 7 bases, with 16 bases sitting between them. The CDR3 has 15 residues. Original analysis: Reference gene primer amplification yielded estimated nucleated cell counts. TCRdb's table, derived via immunoSEQ multiplex PCR, lists solely in-frame clones and lacks some. V, J and clone size derive from that table, while D and trimming were established from the DNA sequence. The sample holds about 83,000 clones; 80% to 90% are singletons and the top ten take about a sixth. The chain uses TRBV3-1 (or the pseudogene TRBV3-2) and TRBJ2-1; TRBD2 might be the D (5 bases). The TCR sequence derives from a woman older than 75 with acute or convalescent COVID-19. Sequencing was carried out using peripheral blood. The CDR3 DNA is TGTGCCAGCAGCCAGCGGAGGACCGTACTAAATGAGCAGTTCTTC. Protein sequence: CASSQRRTVLNEQFF.